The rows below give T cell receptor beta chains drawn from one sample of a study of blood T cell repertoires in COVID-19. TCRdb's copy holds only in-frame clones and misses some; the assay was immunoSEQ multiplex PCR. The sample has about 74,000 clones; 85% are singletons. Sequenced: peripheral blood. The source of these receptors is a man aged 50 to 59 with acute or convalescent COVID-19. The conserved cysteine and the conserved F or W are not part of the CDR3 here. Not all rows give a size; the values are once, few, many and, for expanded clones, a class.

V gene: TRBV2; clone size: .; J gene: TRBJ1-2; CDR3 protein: ASSNEGAYGYT
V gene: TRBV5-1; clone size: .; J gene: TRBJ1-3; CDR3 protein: ASSLPGAGNTIY
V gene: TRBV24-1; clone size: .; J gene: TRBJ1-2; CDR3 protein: ATSQGNNYGYT
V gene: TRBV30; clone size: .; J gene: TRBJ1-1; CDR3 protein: AWSVIGGVGTEAF
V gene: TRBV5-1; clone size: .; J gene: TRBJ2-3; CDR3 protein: ASSLQGSTDTQY
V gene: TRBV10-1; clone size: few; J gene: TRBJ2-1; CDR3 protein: ASSGLAGEQF
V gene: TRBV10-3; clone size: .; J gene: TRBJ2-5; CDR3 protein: AISEGAGGLYQETQY
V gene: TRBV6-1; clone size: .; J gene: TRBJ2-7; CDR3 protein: ASSEAEGEQY
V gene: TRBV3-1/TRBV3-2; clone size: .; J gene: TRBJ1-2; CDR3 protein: ASSQEGAEIYGYT
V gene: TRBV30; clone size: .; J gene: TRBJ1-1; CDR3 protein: ACPGTVKGNTEAF
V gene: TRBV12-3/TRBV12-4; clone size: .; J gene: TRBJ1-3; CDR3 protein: ARDGTAGNTIY
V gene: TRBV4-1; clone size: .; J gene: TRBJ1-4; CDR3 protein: ASSQEGGAQSEKLF
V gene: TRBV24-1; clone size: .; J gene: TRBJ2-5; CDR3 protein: ATSDFSRGQETQY
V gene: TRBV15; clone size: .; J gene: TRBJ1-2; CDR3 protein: ATSNRQGNYGYT
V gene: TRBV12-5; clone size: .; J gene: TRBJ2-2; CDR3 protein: ASGLVMSGPGELF
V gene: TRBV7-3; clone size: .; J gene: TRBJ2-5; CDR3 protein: ASSLAGQGTQETQY
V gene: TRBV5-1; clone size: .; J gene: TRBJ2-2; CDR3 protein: ASSLVGQGTGELF
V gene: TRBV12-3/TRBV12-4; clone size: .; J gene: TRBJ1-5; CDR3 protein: ASSALGQPQH
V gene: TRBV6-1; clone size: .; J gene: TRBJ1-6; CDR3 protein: ASSEDRGNSPLH
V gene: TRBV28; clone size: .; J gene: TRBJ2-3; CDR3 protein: ASSPTPFSTDTQY
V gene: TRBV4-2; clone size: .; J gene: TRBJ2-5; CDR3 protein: ASSQDSRGQETQY
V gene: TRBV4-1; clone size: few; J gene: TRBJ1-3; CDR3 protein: ASSQVPRQTSGNTIY
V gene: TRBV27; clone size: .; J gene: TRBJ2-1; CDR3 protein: ASSLPQRGAFYNEQF
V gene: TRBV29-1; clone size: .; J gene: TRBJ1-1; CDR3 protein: SVGEGEGTEAF
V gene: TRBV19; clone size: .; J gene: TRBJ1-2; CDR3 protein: ASSIGTNYGYT
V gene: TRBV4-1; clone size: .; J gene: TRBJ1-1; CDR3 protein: ASSQGEVAEAF
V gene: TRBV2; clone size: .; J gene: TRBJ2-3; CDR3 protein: ASKLAGSTDTQY